These 31 T cell receptor beta chains came from one sample sequenced in a study of shared clonotypes between healthy human individuals. Terminally differentiated effector memory CD45RA+ cells were excluded by CCR7 positive selection of CD45RO-negative cells. Here immunoSEQ multiplex PCR was the method, and the copy in TCRdb shows in-frame clones only, minus some. In the table there are around 700,000 clones, just over 90% of which are singletons. The sequencing input was naive CD8+ T cells sorted from blood. The receptors stem from a man aged 25 to 40 in good health.

This chain connects TRBV11-3 to TRBJ2-7, with a weak D call TRBD2 (6 bases). Germline loops: CDR1 SGHNT, CDR2 YENEEA. The CDR3 covers 14 residues. The ends were cut back, 4 bases at V and 2 bases at J, with 12 bases in the middle. CDR3 coding DNA: TGTGCCAGCAGCTCGGGACTTAAACCCTACGAGCAGTACTTC. Its protein product is CASSSGLKPYEQYF.

V usage is TRBV4-2 and J usage is TRBJ2-7; 9 bases align to TRBD1. Germline CDR1 and CDR2: LGHNA and YNFKEQ. The CDR3 is 15 residues long. V trimming: 0 bases; J trimming: 4 bases; junction bases outside the gene matches: 4. The chain's CDR3 is CASSQERTGAYEQYF. As DNA, the CDR3 is TGTGCCAGCAGCCAAGAAAGGACAGGGGCTTACGAGCAGTACTTC.

In the case of this clone: In the same sample, other DNA sequences code for this CDR3. The gene calls are TRBV27 and TRBJ2-7, with 9 bases lining up with TRBD1. V lost 5 bases and J lost 4; bases outside the gene matches: 6. The CDR3 totals 14 residues. Germline V gene lookup returns CDR1 MNHEY and CDR2 SMNVEV (reference sequence). As DNA, the CDR3 is TGTGCCAGCAGTGTGGGACAGGGTAGTTACGAGCAGTACTTC. The encoded protein is CASSVGQGSYEQYF.

The rearrangement links TRBV27 to TRBJ1-5; no reliable D call. The CDR3 length is 16 residues. Germline V gene sequence: CDR1 MNHEY, CDR2 SMNVEV (reference sequence). V was clipped by 2 bases and J by 0 bases, with 11 bases between them. This chain's CDR3 is CASSLSLRYSNQPQHF. CDR3 sequence (DNA): TGTGCCAGCAGTTTAAGTCTTAGATATAGCAATCAGCCCCAGCATTTT.

The gene calls are TRBV27 and TRBJ1-3; 9 positions match TRBD1. Germline trimming cut 2 bases from V and 2 bases from J; bases unmatched to any gene: 7. This CDR3 region has 17 residues. Germline-derived CDR1 and CDR2 are MNHEY and SMNVEV (reference sequence). CDR3 residues: CASSLASGTGPGNTIYF. The CDR3 DNA follows: TGTGCCAGCAGTTTAGCCTCCGGGACAGGGCCTGGAAACACCATATATTTT.

The chain uses TRBV6-5 and TRBJ2-7; TRBD2 matches 10 bases. The CDR3 contains 15 residues. The V segment lost 5 bases and the J segment 2 bases; nucleotides outside the gene matches: 6. CDR1 and CDR2 (germline): MNHEY, SVGAGI. The CDR3 region is CASSTLAGPTYEQYF. CDR3 nucleotides: TGTGCCAGCAGTACACTAGCGGGACCTACCTACGAGCAGTACTTC.

The genes are TRBV4-2 and TRBJ2-1; 11 bases line up with TRBD2. V shed 3 bases and J 6 bases; nucleotides not matched to a gene: 7. This CDR3 has 16 amino acids. Germline V gives CDR1 LGHNA, CDR2 YNFKEQ. CDR3 residues: CASSQLAGGAGNEQFF. DNA for the CDR3: TGTGCCAGCAGCCAGTTAGCGGGAGGGGCGGGCAATGAGCAGTTCTTC.

The chain combines TRBV7-9 with TRBJ2-7; 8 nucleotides line up with TRBD1. The CDR3 runs to 15 residues. Germline CDR1 SEHNR, CDR2 FQNEAQ (reference sequence). Trimming at V came to 0 bases and at J to 6 bases, leaving 7 bases not matched to a gene. CDR3 residues: CASSLASTGASEQYF. The CDR3 DNA reads as TGTGCCAGCAGCTTAGCCTCGACAGGGGCCTCCGAGCAGTACTTC.

This clone was seen only a few times. This chain links TRBV6-1 with TRBJ2-7; 8 bases are a match to TRBD1. The germline V gene has CDR1 MNHNS and CDR2 SASEGT. This CDR3 region has 16 residues. The ends lost 3 bases at V and 5 bases at J; junction bases unmatched: 12. CDR3: CASSEFGAGGEDEQYF. As DNA, the CDR3 is TGTGCCAGCAGTGAGTTCGGGGCAGGGGGCGAGGACGAGCAGTACTTC.

The sample holds a few counts of this clone. V is TRBV2 and J is TRBJ1-1, with D uncertain. Trimming removed 1 base from V and 7 bases from J, with 4 bases in between. Germline CDR1 is SNHLY and CDR2 is FYNNEI. CDR3 length: 11 residues. CDR3 in DNA: TGTGCCAGCAGTGAAGGGGATGAAGCTTTCTTT. The encoded protein is CASSEGDEAFF.

This chain uses TRBV7-9 with TRBJ2-1; D is perhaps TRBD1 (6 bases). The CDR3 covers 16 residues. CDR1 and CDR2 (germline): SEHNR, FQNEAQ (reference sequence). Deletions cut 4 bases from V and 2 bases from J, with 15 bases between. CDR3 in amino acids: CASSSNRAPPYNEQFF. The DNA of the CDR3 is TGTGCCAGCAGCTCGAACAGGGCCCCCCCCTACAATGAGCAGTTCTTC.

The CDR3 sequence: CASSEAGDRVFNEQFF. The CDR3 coding sequence is TGTGCCAGCAGTGAAGCTGGGGACAGGGTGTTCAATGAGCAGTTCTTC. This chain links TRBV6-1 with TRBJ2-1, with 9 bases that match TRBD1. With V trimmed by 0 bases and J by 6 bases, 6 bases remained unmatched. From germline, CDR1 is MNHNS and CDR2 SASEGT. The CDR3 runs to 16 residues.

The chain carries TRBV28 and TRBJ2-1; TRBD2 agrees at 10 bases. CDR3 length equals 15 residues. CDR1 is MDHEN, CDR2 SYDVKM, per germline. The junction had 5 bases not matched to a gene; V was cut back by 6 bases and J by 3 bases. CDR3 nucleotide sequence: TGTGCCAGCAGCCGCGGGACTAGCGTCTACAATGAGCAGTTCTTC. This codes for CASSRGTSVYNEQFF.

This sequence joins TRBV27 and TRBJ2-5; 7 bases align to TRBD2. This CDR3 comprises 15 residues. J gave up 4 bases and V 7 bases, and 12 bases lay outside the gene matches. Per the germline V gene, CDR1 is MNHEY and CDR2 is SMNVEV (reference sequence). In nucleotides, the CDR3 is TGTGCCAGCACCCCCTCGGGGGGAGGGATAGAGACCCAGTACTTC. Residues: CASTPSGGGIETQYF.

Written as DNA, the CDR3 is TGTGCCAGTAGTATGAACGGATACTATGGCTACACCTTC. It encodes CASSMNGYYGYTF. The gene calls are TRBV19 and TRBJ1-2; D not resolved. V shed 3 bases and J shed 3 bases, with 8 bases lying between them. The CDR3 length is 13 residues. Germline V gene lookup returns CDR1 LNHDA and CDR2 SQIVND (reference sequence). Full variable domain (missing parts from reference TRBV19 and TRBJ1-2): DGGITQSPKYLFRKEGQNVTLSCEQNLNHDAMYWYRQDPGQGLRLIYYSQIVNDFQKGDIAEGYSVSREKKESFPLTVTSAQKNPTAFYLCASSMNGYYGYTFGSGTRLTVV.

The V and J genes are TRBV7-2 and TRBJ2-1, with D possibly TRBD2 on 6 matching bases. V lost 0 bases and J lost 7, with 10 bases in between. The CDR3 runs to 14 residues. Germline assignment: CDR1 SGHTA and CDR2 FQGNSA. DNA of the CDR3: TGTGCCAGCAGCTTAGCTGGACTACAGAATGAGCAGTTCTTC. This translates into CASSLAGLQNEQFF.

The J gene is TRBJ1-1, the V gene TRBV28; 8 bases align to TRBD1. Germline CDR1 and CDR2: MDHEN and SYDVKM. CDR3 length equals 12 residues. Trimming removed 5 bases from V and 6 bases from J; junction bases left unmatched: 2. CDR3 amino acids: CASSPGGAEAFF. As DNA, the CDR3 is TGTGCCAGCAGTCCAGGGGGCGCTGAAGCTTTCTTT.

The chain carries TRBV7-8 and TRBJ2-7, with D perhaps TRBD1 or TRBD2 (7 bases each). The CDR3 sequence is 14 residues long. Germline CDR1 is SGHVS and CDR2 is FQNEAQ. The V end was cut by 5 bases, the J end by 4 bases, with 15 bases between. The CDR3 DNA follows: TGTGCCAGCAGCCCTCAGGGGGGGCGGTACGAGCAGTACTTC. Its translation is CASSPQGGRYEQYF. Complete variable domain (other parts from reference TRBV7-8 and TRBJ2-7): GAGVSQSPRYKVAKRGQDVALRCDPISGHVSLFWYQQALGQGPEFLTYFQNEAQLDKSGLPSDRFFAERPEGSVSTLKIQRTQQEDSAVYLCASSPQGGRYEQYFGPGTRLTVT.

V is TRBV6-5 and J is TRBJ2-1; 8 nucleotides line up with TRBD2. Germline CDR1 MNHEY, CDR2 SVGAGI. The CDR3 runs to 14 residues. The ends lost 2 bases at V and 6 bases at J; junction bases unmatched: 3. CDR3 in amino acids: CASSYASGPNEQFF. DNA for the CDR3: TGTGCCAGCAGTTACGCTAGCGGGCCCAATGAGCAGTTCTTC.

The genes are TRBV6-5 and TRBJ2-5; D is possibly TRBD2 (6 bases). Germline assignment: CDR1 MNHEY and CDR2 SVGAGI. This CDR3 spans 15 amino acids. The ends were cut back, 2 bases at V and 1 base at J, with 11 bases in the middle. The CDR3 DNA is TGTGCCAGCAGTTACGCACGGGGGTTCCAAGAGACCCAGTACTTC. Its protein product is CASSYARGFQETQYF.

The V call is TRBV5-8, the J call TRBJ1-1; 7 nucleotides match TRBD1. J lost 10 bases, V lost 3 bases, and 15 bases had no gene match. Per the germline V gene, CDR1 is SGHTS and CDR2 is YDEGEE. CDR3 length equals 15 residues. The CDR3 bases are TGTGCCAGCAGCTCTGTATTGACAGGGACGTCCGGAGCTTTCTTT. It yields the protein CASSSVLTGTSGAFF.

The V gene is TRBV15, the J gene TRBJ2-3; 9 nucleotides line up with TRBD2. The CDR3 spans 15 residues. The germline CDR1 and CDR2 sequences are LNHNV and YYDKDF (reference sequence). V dropped 5 bases and J dropped 4; count of bases not matched to a gene: 7. The CDR3 here is CATSLETSGADTQYF. CDR3 in DNA: TGTGCCACCAGCCTTGAGACTAGCGGAGCAGATACGCAGTATTTT.

Comment on this clone: Other DNA sequences in the same sample also yield this CDR3. This chain uses TRBV7-9 with TRBJ2-2; possible D gene TRBD1, 5 bases. The V end was cut by 1 base, the J end by 1 base, with 7 bases between. Germline CDR1 SEHNR, CDR2 FQNEAQ (reference sequence). The CDR3 covers 15 residues. The DNA of the CDR3 is TGTGCCAGCAGCTTAGGTACAGGGAACACCGGGGAGCTGTTTTTT. Its translation: CASSLGTGNTGELFF.

In its sample, this clone was seen once. The chain has TRBV5-1 and TRBJ2-1; no reliable D call. The V gene lost 0 bases and the J gene lost 4 bases, with 5 bases spanning the gap. The germline gives CDR1 SGHRS, CDR2 YFSETQ. This CDR3 contains 13 residues. The DNA for the CDR3 is TGCGCCAGCAGCTTGGGGGCGTACAATGAGCAGTTCTTC. Translated, it gives CASSLGAYNEQFF.

This clone was recorded once. The CDR3 DNA follows: TGTGCCAGCGGCACGTACAGGGGGGGCTATGAGCAGTTCTTC. This gives the protein CASGTYRGGYEQFF. The chain has TRBV7-2 and TRBJ2-1, with D possibly TRBD1 on 8 matching bases. Trimming stripped 8 bases from V and 8 bases from J, with 19 bases between. This CDR3 has 14 amino acids. Looked up from germline, CDR1 is SGHTA and CDR2 is FQGNSA.

The V and J genes are TRBV4-1 and TRBJ2-1; D remains ambiguous. The ends were cut back, 1 base at V and 5 bases at J, with 3 bases in the middle. Looked up from germline, CDR1 is MGHRA and CDR2 is YSYEKL. CDR3 length: 12 amino acids. CDR3 DNA sequence: TGCGCCAGCAGCCAAGGAGACAATGAGCAGTTCTTC. Its translation: CASSQGDNEQFF.

The chain joins TRBV7-2 to TRBJ2-2, with 16 bases that match TRBD2. CDR1 SGHTA and CDR2 FQGNSA come from the germline V gene. This CDR3 has 19 residues. After removal of 4 bases from V and 4 bases from J, the junction contained 9 bases not matched to a gene. This CDR3 reads CASSSDAGTSGRATGELFF. The DNA of the CDR3 is TGTGCCAGCAGCTCCGATGCCGGGACTAGCGGGAGGGCCACCGGGGAGCTGTTTTTT.

Only one count was recorded for this clone. The chain is built from TRBV7-6 and TRBJ2-1; D is perhaps TRBD1 (6 bases). The germline V and J ends were trimmed by 1 base and 9 bases, with 10 bases remaining between them. The CDR3 has 13 amino acids. Per germline, CDR1 SGHVS and CDR2 FNYEAQ. CDR3 sequence reads: CASSLDLQGEQFF. The CDR3 bases are TGTGCCAGCAGCTTAGATTTACAGGGTGAGCAGTTCTTC.

The V gene is TRBV30, the J gene TRBJ1-3, with D hard to call. The CDR3 runs to 13 residues. From germline, CDR1 is GTSNPN and CDR2 SVGIG (reference sequence). V gave up 0 bases and J gave up 0 bases, with 3 bases separating them. The CDR3 here is CAWSVGSGNTIYF. The CDR3 DNA reads TGTGCCTGGAGTGTTGGCTCTGGAAACACCATATATTTT. The full variable domain, in which reference TRBV30 and TRBJ1-3 provide the parts outside the CDR3, is SQTIHQWPATLVQPVGSPLSLECTVEGTSNPNLYWYRQAAGRGLQLLFYSVGIGQISSEVPQNLSASRPQDRQFILSSKKLLLSDSGFYLCAWSVGSGNTIYFGEGSWLTVV.

The chain joins TRBV5-1 to TRBJ2-7; D is undetermined. V was clipped by 0 bases and J by 6 bases, with 13 bases between them. Germline lookup yields CDR1 SGHRS and CDR2 YFSETQ. The CDR3 sequence is 14 residues long. The CDR3 DNA follows: TGCGCCAGCAGCTTGGCGGGTCGAAGTCCCGAGCAGTACTTC. It yields the protein CASSLAGRSPEQYF.

The rearrangement joins TRBV9 to TRBJ2-3, with 10 bases matching TRBD1. The ends lost 6 bases at V and 5 bases at J; junction bases unmatched: 9. This CDR3 region has 15 residues. Germline-derived CDR1 and CDR2 are SGDLS and YYNGEE. CDR3: CASTREGQGKDTQYF. As DNA, the CDR3 is TGTGCCAGCACCCGGGAGGGACAGGGGAAAGATACGCAGTATTTT. The variable domain in full, completed from reference TRBV9 and TRBJ2-3, reads DSGVTQTPKHLITATGQRVTLRCSPRSGDLSVYWYQQSLDQGLQFLIQYYNGEERAKGNILERFSAQQFPDLHSELNLSSLELGDSALYFCASTREGQGKDTQYFGPGTRLTVL.